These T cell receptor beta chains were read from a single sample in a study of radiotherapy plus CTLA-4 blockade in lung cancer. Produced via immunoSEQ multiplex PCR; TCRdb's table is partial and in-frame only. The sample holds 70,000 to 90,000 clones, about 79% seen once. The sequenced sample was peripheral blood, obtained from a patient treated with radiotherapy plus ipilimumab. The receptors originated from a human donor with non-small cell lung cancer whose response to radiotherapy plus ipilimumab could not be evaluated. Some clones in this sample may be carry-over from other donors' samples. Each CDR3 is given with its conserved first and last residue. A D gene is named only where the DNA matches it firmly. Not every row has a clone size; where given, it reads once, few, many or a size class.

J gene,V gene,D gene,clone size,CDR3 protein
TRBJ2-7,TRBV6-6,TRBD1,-,CASSPRDRVSEQYF
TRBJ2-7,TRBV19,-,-,CASSIGPGSSYEQYF
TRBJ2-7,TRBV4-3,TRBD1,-,CASSQHVQGAPYEQYF
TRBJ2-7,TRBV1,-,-,CTSSPRGQDYEQYF
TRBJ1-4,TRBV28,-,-,CASSPLGQGGIGEKLFF
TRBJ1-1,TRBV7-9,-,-,CASSPPVRYTEAFF
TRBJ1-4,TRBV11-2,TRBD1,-,CASSPTGNEKLFF
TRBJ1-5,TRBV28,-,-,CASSPPRSNSNQPQHF
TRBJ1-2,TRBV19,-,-,CASRPPERMVNYGYTF
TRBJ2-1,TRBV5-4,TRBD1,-,CASSPRDSSYNEQFF
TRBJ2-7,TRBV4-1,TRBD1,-,CASSQRSGTGGIYEQYF
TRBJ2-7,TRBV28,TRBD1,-,CATSTGGSPYEQYF
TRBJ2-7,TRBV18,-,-,CASSPPRPRSSYEQYF
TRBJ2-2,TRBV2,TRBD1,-,CASRTDRSTGELFF
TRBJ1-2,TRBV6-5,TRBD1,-,CAGAPGQGGYYGYTF
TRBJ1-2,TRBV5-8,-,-,CASSLDRAVGYTF
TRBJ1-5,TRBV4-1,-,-,CASSQERTEGNQPQHF
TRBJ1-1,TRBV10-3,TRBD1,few,CAITRDSKTEAFF
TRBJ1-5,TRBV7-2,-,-,CASSLWGGNSNQPQHF
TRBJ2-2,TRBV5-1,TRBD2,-,CASSLGPQRGNTGELFF
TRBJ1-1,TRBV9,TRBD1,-,CASSFPSDSQGELNTEAFF
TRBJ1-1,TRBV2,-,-,CASKIYGNTEAFF
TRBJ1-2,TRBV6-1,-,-,CASSEAGLYGYTF